The present entry profiles one T cell receptor beta chain with its context. This entry comes from a study of T cells in Graves' hyperthyroidism and ophthalmopathy. Authors of the study amplified TCR beta CDR3 regions from RNA transcripts. HTBI primers were used for first-round RT-PCR of the TCR CDR3. A single record per CDR3 protein comes from TCRdb applying MiXCR to the multiplex PCR reads. The table has roughly 570,000 distinct CDR3 sequences, under 60% seen once. The CDR3 length is 11 residues. From germline, CDR1 is SQVTM and CDR2 ANQGSEA. Trimming took 2 bases from V and 7 from J, leaving 6 bases between them.

Material for sequencing was peripheral blood or thyroid tissue (not recorded which). This chain joins TRBV29-1 and TRBJ2-1; the D is unclear. The source is a woman aged 18-35 years with Graves' hyperthyroidism. CDR3 sequence (DNA): TGCAGCGTTGAATGGGAAAATGAGCAGTTCTTC. This translates into CSVEWENEQFF.